Included here is one T cell receptor (beta chain) sequence, with context. This sample is part of a study of OX40 agonist ivuxolimab in advanced cancers. Turning to the study itself: Patients' therapy was ivuxolimab, an antibody that acts as an agonist of OX40 (CD134). People who had prior anti-PD-1, anti-PD-L1 or anti-CTLA-4 therapy could take part, and roughly 44% had some.

Assay used: immunoSEQ multiplex PCR; TCRdb lists only in-frame clones, some missing. Here the sample spans just over 40,000 clones, approximately 81% being singletons. This CDR3 is 12 amino acids long. Trimming removed 0 bases from V and 8 bases from J, with 5 bases in between. Germline CDR1 and CDR2: WSHSY and SAAADI. This chain joins TRBV10-2 and TRBJ2-1; D call uncertain. This clonotype was obtained from an adult with an advanced solid tumor such as melanoma, head and neck, liver or kidney cancer. The material sequenced was CD4+ or CD8+ T cells sorted from blood, taken in a trial of the OX40 agonist ivuxolimab. CDR3 protein: CASSESADEQFF. The CDR3 nucleotides read TGCGCCAGCAGTGAGTCGGCTGATGAGCAGTTCTTC.